These 23 T cell receptor beta chains originate from one sample sequenced in a study of cytomegalovirus exposure and HLA in healthy donors. Use of 60 Vbeta and 13 Jbeta primers characterized the PCR. Generated by immunoSEQ multiplex PCR, the TCRdb table keeps only in-frame clones and is missing some. The sample has 110,000 to 150,000 clones, approximately 71% seen once. Sequenced: PBMCs. These receptors all come from a man aged 35-49 years in good health and CMV-seronegative.

This chain links TRBV28 with TRBJ1-4; TRBD1 agrees at 9 bases. V gave up 7 bases and J gave up 8 bases; unmatched junction bases: 11. CDR3 length: 15 amino acids. Per germline, CDR1 MDHEN and CDR2 SYDVKM. In DNA, the CDR3 is TGTGCCAGCACCACCACAGGGGGCGCGGGGGAAAAACTGTTTTTT. This sequence encodes CASTTTGGAGEKLFF.

The chain joins TRBV19 to TRBJ2-1, with D maybe TRBD2 (6 bases). The germline CDR1 and CDR2 sequences are LNHDA and SQIVND (reference sequence). This CDR3 is built from 17 residues. The germline V and J ends were trimmed by 6 bases and 5 bases, with 23 bases remaining between them. This CDR3 is CASRGDSAATTNNEQFF. In DNA, the CDR3 is TGTGCCAGTAGGGGGGACTCTGCGGCTACTACTAACAATGAGCAGTTCTTC.

J is TRBJ2-7 and V is TRBV6-6, with TRBD1 matching 7 bases. CDR1 is MNHNY and CDR2 is SVGAGI in the germline V gene (reference sequence). V lost 10 bases, J lost 3 bases, and 12 bases stayed unmatched. The CDR3 is 14 residues long. The CDR3 DNA reads TGTGCCACCCAGATGGGACAGAGAGTCTACGAGCAGTACTTC. Its translation: CATQMGQRVYEQYF.

This sequence joins TRBV10-3 and TRBJ1-1; D uncertain. CDR1 and CDR2 (germline): ENHRY, SYGVKD. This CDR3 region has 11 residues. Trimming removed 6 bases at V and 4 bases at J, with 6 bases between. CDR3 region: CAISPGTEAFF. In DNA form, the CDR3 reads TGTGCCATCAGCCCGGGCACTGAAGCTTTCTTT.

This chain joins TRBV6-5 and TRBJ2-2; D is uncertain. This CDR3 spans 14 amino acids. Trimming took off 2 bases at V and 2 bases at J, with 6 bases between the two ends. Germline V lookup: CDR1 MNHEY, CDR2 SVGAGI. The CDR3 reads CASSYGLNTGELFF. DNA for the CDR3: TGTGCCAGCAGTTACGGGCTAAACACCGGGGAGCTGTTTTTT.

The gene calls are TRBV19 and TRBJ1-1; no clear D gene. V was clipped by 1 base and J by 6 bases, with 12 bases between them. This CDR3 has 14 amino acids. Per the germline V gene, CDR1 is LNHDA and CDR2 is SQIVND (reference sequence). CDR3 loop: CASSIVPRQPEAFF. The CDR3 DNA reads as TGTGCCAGTAGTATAGTACCCAGGCAACCTGAAGCTTTCTTT.

The CDR3 reads CASRPPGQGVLYEQYF. The CDR3 DNA sequence: TGTGCCAGCAGACCTCCGGGACAGGGTGTTCTCTACGAGCAGTACTTC. This chain joins TRBV7-2 and TRBJ2-7; TRBD1 matches at 9 bases. The CDR3 is made up of 16 amino acids. Per germline, CDR1 SGHTA and CDR2 FQGNSA. The junction had 12 bases not matched to a gene; V was cut back by 6 bases and J by 3 bases.

The genes are TRBV19 and TRBJ2-3; D remains ambiguous. The germline V gene encodes CDR1 LNHDA and CDR2 SQIVND (reference sequence). The CDR3 runs 16 residues. The ends were cut back, 0 bases at V and 2 bases at J, with 12 bases in the middle. CDR3 in amino acids: CASSIDRVGSTDTQYF. The CDR3 DNA sequence: TGTGCCAGTAGTATAGATCGGGTCGGATCCACAGATACGCAGTATTTT.

The chain combines TRBV7-3 with TRBJ2-3; 13 bases fit TRBD2. J gave up 2 bases and V 2 bases, and 4 bases lay outside the gene matches. The germline CDR1 and CDR2 sequences are SGHTA and FQGTGA. The CDR3 runs to 17 residues. CDR3 loop: CASSLVGTSGATDTQYF. In nucleotides, the CDR3 is TGTGCCAGCAGCTTAGTAGGGACTAGCGGGGCCACAGATACGCAGTATTTT.

The rearrangement uses TRBV11-2 and TRBJ2-3, with D possibly matching TRBD1 (5 bases). The CDR3 runs to 15 residues. Germline V gene data show CDR1 as SGHAT and CDR2 as FQNNGV. The V end was cut by 6 bases, the J end by 0 bases, with 13 bases between. CDR3 sequence: CASSLGAGSTDTQYF. The CDR3 DNA reads TGTGCCAGCAGTCTAGGGGCCGGTAGCACAGATACGCAGTATTTT.

The gene calls are TRBV10-2 and TRBJ2-2; 7 nucleotides align to TRBD2. Trimming removed 5 bases from V and 1 base from J; junction bases left unmatched: 4. The CDR3 is 15 amino acids. Germline V gene data show CDR1 as WSHSY and CDR2 as SAAADI. CDR3 nucleotide sequence: TGCGCCAGCAGTATAACGGGGGGGAACACCGGGGAGCTGTTTTTT. This translates into CASSITGGNTGELFF.

Here the CDR3 DNA reads TGTGCCAGCAGCTTAGCGGGGGGTTTTCTGGCGGACACAGCTTTCTTT. Protein sequence: CASSLAGGFLADTAFF. The chain uses TRBV7-8 and TRBJ1-1, with D tentatively TRBD1 (5 bases). Looked up from germline, CDR1 is SGHVS and CDR2 is FQNEAQ. Trimming removed 0 bases from V and 10 bases from J, with 21 bases in between. The CDR3 covers 16 residues. Full variable domain (remainder filled in from reference TRBV7-8 and TRBJ1-1): GAGVSQSPRYKVAKRGQDVALRCDPISGHVSLFWYQQALGQGPEFLTYFQNEAQLDKSGLPSDRFFAERPEGSVSTLKIQRTQQEDSAVYLCASSLAGGFLADTAFFGQGTRLTVV.

The chain couples TRBV2 to TRBJ1-4; D is ambiguous. The CDR3 loop spans 13 amino acids. CDR1 and CDR2 (germline): SNHLY, FYNNEI. Deletions cut 8 bases from V and 4 bases from J, with 11 bases between. The CDR3 sequence: CASSEGGNEKLFF. DNA of the CDR3: TGTGCCAGCTCAGAGGGTGGTAATGAAAAACTGTTTTTT.

The chain carries TRBV19 and TRBJ1-2; D may be TRBD1 (6 bases). CDR3 length equals 17 residues. CDR1 is LNHDA, CDR2 SQIVND, per germline (reference sequence). V lost 10 bases, J lost 1 base, and 25 bases lay in between. The CDR3 nucleotides read TGTGCCATCTCCGTTCTCATACCGGGACACCTTAACTATGGCTACACCTTC. Translated, it gives CAISVLIPGHLNYGYTF.

The chain recombines TRBV6-6 with TRBJ1-2; no firm D call. This CDR3 is built from 11 residues. The germline V and J ends were trimmed by 8 bases and 8 bases, with 12 bases remaining between them. CDR1 and CDR2 (germline): MNHNY, SVGAGI (reference sequence). The CDR3 is CASGVQWGYTF. The DNA for the CDR3 is TGTGCCAGCGGAGTGCAGTGGGGCTACACCTTC.

V usage is TRBV7-2 and J usage is TRBJ2-1; TRBD2 might be the D (5 bases). The V and J ends lost 5 bases and 10 bases respectively, with 15 bases between them. The CDR3 covers 13 residues. The germline CDR1 and CDR2 sequences are SGHTA and FQGNSA. The CDR3 DNA sequence: TGTGCCAGCAGCATAAACCCACTAGTAGAGCAGTTCTTC. This translates into CASSINPLVEQFF. Complete variable domain (other parts from reference TRBV7-2 and TRBJ2-1): GAGVSQSPSNKVTEKGKDVELRCDPISGHTALYWYRQSLGQGLEFLIYFQGNSAPDKSGLPSDRFSAERTGGSVSTLTIQRTQQEDSAVYLCASSINPLVEQFFGPGTRLTVL.

This clone was found a few times. J is TRBJ2-3 and V is TRBV7-2; 12 positions match TRBD2. Germline CDR1 and CDR2: SGHTA and FQGNSA. V dropped 5 bases and J dropped 3; count of bases not matched to a gene: 12. The CDR3 has 18 amino acids. Here the CDR3 DNA reads TGTGCCAGCAGCGTCACTAGCGGGGGGACACTCGTAACAGATACGCAGTATTTT. This codes for CASSVTSGGTLVTDTQYF.

The chain couples TRBV30 to TRBJ1-6, with a tentative D call TRBD1 (5 bases). Trimming pared 4 bases from V and 0 bases from J, leaving 13 bases between. The CDR3 runs to 16 residues. The germline gives CDR1 GTSNPN, CDR2 SVGIG (reference sequence). This CDR3 reads CAWIRTRSSYNSPLHF. The CDR3 DNA reads as TGTGCCTGGATCCGGACACGGAGCTCCTATAATTCACCCCTCCACTTT.

V and J are TRBV5-5 and TRBJ2-7, with D maybe TRBD1 (5 bases). The V and J ends lost 0 bases and 2 bases respectively, with 9 bases between them. Germline V lookup: CDR1 SGHKS, CDR2 YYEKEE (reference sequence). This CDR3 has 14 residues. As DNA, the CDR3 is TGTGCCAGCAGCTTGGGTGGGGCCGCCTACGAGCAGTACTTC. It codes for CASSLGGAAYEQYF.

CDR3 loop: CASSSRTSGDYNEQFF. Here the CDR3 DNA reads TGTGCCAGCTCATCCCGGACTAGCGGGGACTACAATGAGCAGTTCTTC. The chain links TRBV18 to TRBJ2-1, with 12 positions matching TRBD2. Germline trimming cut 5 bases from V and 3 bases from J; bases unmatched to any gene: 5. Looked up from germline, CDR1 is KGHSH and CDR2 is LQKENI. The CDR3 covers 16 residues.

The chain has TRBV4-3 and TRBJ2-2, with 9 positions matching TRBD1. Germline-derived CDR1 and CDR2 are LGHNA and YSLEER. CDR3 length: 15 amino acids. Trimming cost V 2 bases and J 7 bases; bases outside gene matches: 5. The CDR3, as DNA: TGCGCCAGCAGCCAAAGACAGGGGGACGGCGGGGAGCTGTTTTTT. Its protein is CASSQRQGDGGELFF.

The sample holds one count of this clone. The chain combines TRBV6-5 with TRBJ1-2, with D unclear. V lost 2 bases and J lost 6, with 19 bases in between. The CDR3 runs 16 residues. The germline CDR1 and CDR2 sequences are MNHEY and SVGAGI. CDR3 DNA sequence: TGTGCCAGCAGTTACCCGCCGGGTGGCATCCGGGATGGCTACACCTTC. Its translation: CASSYPPGGIRDGYTF.

This chain links TRBV7-9 with TRBJ2-7; D unclear. Germline V CDR1 and CDR2: SEHNR, FQNEAQ (reference sequence). Trimming shortened V by 5 bases and J by 2 bases, and 10 bases separated the two germline ends. This CDR3 has 13 residues. The CDR3 nucleotides read TGTGCCAGCAGCCGAGAGGCAGCCTACGAGCAGTACTTC. This sequence encodes CASSREAAYEQYF.